The 11 T cell receptor beta chains below were found in one sample sequenced in a study of T-cell memory formation after mild COVID-19. TCRdb used MiXCR to reprocess the 5' RACE reads, holding one entry per CDR3 protein. The sample carries about 140,000 distinct CDR3 sequences, approximately 15% recorded once. Sequenced input: PBMCs or a T cell subset sorted from them (not recorded which). The receptors stem from an adult woman who had mild COVID-19 (a few samples of this study predate the infection). Cell type and time point are not known.

In its sample, this clonotype was seen a few times. CDR3 sequence reads: CASSVGWNEHYGYTF. DNA of the CDR3: TGTGCCAGCAGTGTAGGTTGGAACGAACACTATGGCTACACCTTC. This chain joins TRBV2 and TRBJ1-2; D is unresolved. V gave up 4 bases and J gave up 3 bases, with 15 bases separating them. The CDR3 is 15 residues long. Germline V gene lookup returns CDR1 SNHLY and CDR2 FYNNEI.

This clonotype appeared a few times. V is TRBV6-5 and J is TRBJ2-2; TRBD1 agrees at 9 bases. The CDR3 extends over 17 amino acids. Germline V lookup: CDR1 MNHEY, CDR2 SVGAGI. Germline trimming cut 4 bases from V and 4 bases from J; bases unmatched to any gene: 10. The DNA for the CDR3 is TGTGCCAGCAGTTTAGCCGGGACAGGGAGTTTCACCGGGGAGCTGTTTTTT. Its translation is CASSLAGTGSFTGELFF.

This clonotype was counted only a few times. The chain couples TRBV7-9 to TRBJ2-1; 7 bases agree with TRBD1. The CDR3 totals 15 residues. Per germline, CDR1 SEHNR and CDR2 FQNEAQ (reference sequence). Losses at the gene ends were 1 base for V and 7 bases for J; bases not matched to a gene: 7. This CDR3 reads CASSLDEVRGNEQFF. CDR3 DNA: TGTGCCAGCAGCTTAGATGAGGTCAGGGGGAATGAGCAGTTCTTC.

J is TRBJ2-1 and V is TRBV15; 9 bases are a match to TRBD2. The CDR3 totals 16 residues. V trimming: 5 bases; J trimming: 8 bases; junction bases outside the gene matches: 13. Looked up from germline, CDR1 is LNHNV and CDR2 is YYDKDF (reference sequence). The chain's CDR3 is CATSGSRLAVFDEQFF. For the CDR3, the DNA is TGTGCCACCAGCGGTTCTAGACTAGCGGTTTTTGATGAGCAGTTCTTC.

V usage is TRBV11-2 and J usage is TRBJ2-3, with 13 bases fitting TRBD2. CDR3 size: 16 residues. Trimming at V came to 5 bases and at J to 3 bases, leaving 5 bases not matched to a gene. Germline CDR1 SGHAT, CDR2 FQNNGV. The CDR3, as DNA: TGTGCCAGCAGCCTACTAGCGGGGGGGACGACAGATACGCAGTATTTT. This gives the protein CASSLLAGGTTDTQYF.

This clonotype was detected a few times. The gene calls are TRBV7-3 and TRBJ2-3; 9 nucleotides align to TRBD2. Unmatched junction bases numbered 2, after V lost 2 bases and J lost 2 bases. The V gene's germline CDR1 is SGHTA and CDR2 FQGTGA. This CDR3 has 15 residues. Here the CDR3 DNA reads TGTGCCAGCAGCTTAGCGGGAGGGAACACAGATACGCAGTATTTT. This gives the protein CASSLAGGNTDTQYF.

The V gene is TRBV6-6, the J gene TRBJ2-3; D is unclear. Germline assignment: CDR1 MNHNY and CDR2 SVGAGI (reference sequence). V lost 4 bases, J lost 0 bases, and 11 bases lay in between. The CDR3 contains 15 residues. CDR3 in DNA: TGTGCCAGCAGTTGGGCCCCGTCTAGCACAGATACGCAGTATTTT. Protein product: CASSWAPSSTDTQYF.

In its sample, this clonotype was seen a few times. The V and J genes are TRBV15 and TRBJ1-6; 7 nucleotides align to TRBD1. The CDR3 is 15 residues long. J lost 9 bases, V lost 6 bases, and 11 bases had no gene match. CDR1 is LNHNV and CDR2 is YYDKDF in the germline V gene (reference sequence). The CDR3 DNA reads TGTGCCACCAGAGAACAGGGGAAATGGAGTTCACCCCTCCACTTT. Protein product: CATREQGKWSSPLHF.

This chain connects TRBV7-9 to TRBJ2-2; possible D gene TRBD2, 5 bases. The CDR3 length is 15 residues. Germline V gives CDR1 SEHNR, CDR2 FQNEAQ (reference sequence). V lost 4 bases and J lost 0, with 9 bases in between. The CDR3 nucleotides are TGTGCCAGCAGCTCGAGGGTTCCGAACACCGGGGAGCTGTTTTTT. Amino acids: CASSSRVPNTGELFF.

The chain employs TRBV18 and TRBJ1-1; D not certain. The CDR3 spans 13 residues. Trimming left V 2 bases short and J 1 base short, with 5 bases between. CDR1 and CDR2 (germline): KGHSH, LQKENI. CDR3 amino acids: CASSPGENTEAFF. CDR3 bases: TGTGCCAGCTCACCAGGGGAGAACACTGAAGCTTTCTTT.

This clonotype was seen a handful of times. The chain couples TRBV7-8 to TRBJ2-3, with a tentative D call TRBD2 (5 bases). Looked up from germline, CDR1 is SGHVS and CDR2 is FQNEAQ. Trimming pared 1 base from V and 1 base from J, leaving 12 bases between. This CDR3 comprises 16 residues. The CDR3 spells CASSLGEAVGTDTQYF. The CDR3 nucleotides are TGTGCCAGCAGCTTAGGAGAAGCGGTGGGCACAGATACGCAGTATTTT.